The following is a TCR beta chain sequence with its context. This record belongs to a study of blood T cell repertoires in COVID-19. Study context: The United States, Italy and Spain were the sources of the acute and convalescent COVID-19 samples. From T cells, B-cell-depleted T cells, or PBMCs came the material, which was cDNA or gDNA.

Under the authors' procedure: Reference gene primer amplification gave nucleated cell count estimates. Using immunoSEQ multiplex PCR, the repertoire was profiled, and TCRdb retains in-frame clones only, with some absent. That table supplies the V and J calls and clone size; D and trimming were determined from the DNA. The sample lists 150,000 to 200,000 clones; approximately 82% were seen once. V was clipped by 0 bases and J by 9 bases; unmatched bases: 8. Per germline, CDR1 SGDLS and CDR2 YYNGEE. The CDR3 is 16 amino acids. This clonotype originated in a woman aged 80 or over with active or convalescent COVID-19. Material: peripheral blood. The chain recombines TRBV9 with TRBJ2-1, with 11 bases fitting TRBD2. The chain's CDR3 is CASSVETSGSGGEQFF. The CDR3 nucleotides are TGTGCCAGCAGCGTAGAAACTAGCGGGAGTGGAGGTGAGCAGTTCTTC.